A single sample gave rise to the 7 T cell receptor beta chains below, sequenced in a study of cytomegalovirus exposure and HLA in healthy donors. The PCR used 60 Vbeta and 13 Jbeta primers. The repertoire was sequenced with immunoSEQ multiplex PCR; TCRdb's copy has only in-frame clones and lacks some. The sample shows over 150,000 clones, roughly 80% of them seen only once. Sequences were obtained from PBMCs. The source of these receptors is a man aged 35 to 55 in good health and CMV-seronegative.

The chain recombines TRBV5-1 with TRBJ2-7; 12 nucleotides line up with TRBD2. Per germline, CDR1 SGHRS and CDR2 YFSETQ. The CDR3 is made up of 15 amino acids. V dropped 1 base and J dropped 6; count of bases not matched to a gene: 5. CDR3: CASSLSSGGACEQYF. The CDR3 nucleotides are TGCGCCAGCAGCTTGTCTAGCGGGGGGGCCTGCGAGCAGTACTTC.

This chain connects TRBV19 to TRBJ2-1; D uncertain. Germline lookup yields CDR1 LNHDA and CDR2 SQIVND (reference sequence). With 7 bases removed from V and 0 bases from J, the gap between germline ends came to 19 bases. The CDR3 totals 17 residues. The CDR3 loop reads CASTSPPQASSYNEQFF. In DNA form, the CDR3 reads TGTGCCAGTACCTCTCCCCCGCAGGCAAGCTCCTACAATGAGCAGTTCTTC.

The chain couples TRBV7-2 to TRBJ1-2; D uncertain. V lost 3 bases and J 8 bases, leaving 16 bases between the germline ends. The germline V gene encodes CDR1 SGHTA and CDR2 FQGNSA. The CDR3 spans 14 residues. CDR3 in amino acids: CASSLPGREKGYTF. The CDR3, as DNA: TGTGCCAGCAGCTTGCCCGGGAGGGAAAAAGGCTACACCTTC. Looking up the rest from reference TRBV7-2 and TRBJ1-2 gives the full variable domain: GAGVSQSPSNKVTEKGKDVELRCDPISGHTALYWYRQSLGQGLEFLIYFQGNSAPDKSGLPSDRFSAERTGGSVSTLTIQRTQQEDSAVYLCASSLPGREKGYTFGSGTRLTVV.

V and J are TRBV5-4 and TRBJ2-3, with D possibly being TRBD1 (6 bases). Germline CDR1 reads SGHNT; CDR2 reads YYREEE (reference sequence). CDR3 length: 15 amino acids. The germline V and J ends were trimmed by 4 bases and 5 bases, with 17 bases remaining between them. The CDR3 reads CASSRDTVTIDTQYF. CDR3 in DNA: TGTGCCAGCAGCCGGGACACCGTGACCATAGATACGCAGTATTTT.

V usage is TRBV28 and J usage is TRBJ1-1; possible D gene TRBD1, 6 bases. Trimming cost V 6 bases and J 1 base, with 15 bases left between them. The CDR3 consists of 15 residues. Germline CDR1 MDHEN, CDR2 SYDVKM. The CDR3 is CASRGSGAANTEAFF. CDR3 coding DNA: TGTGCCAGCAGGGGGTCAGGGGCAGCGAACACTGAAGCTTTCTTT.

The chain combines TRBV7-9 with TRBJ2-2, with unresolved D. Germline V lookup: CDR1 SEHNR, CDR2 FQNEAQ (reference sequence). Trimming took 3 bases from V and 4 from J, leaving 12 bases between them. The CDR3 runs 15 residues. CDR3 amino acids: CASSFMAESTGELFF. DNA for the CDR3: TGTGCCAGCAGCTTCATGGCGGAAAGCACCGGGGAGCTGTTTTTT.

A few counts support this clone. This rearrangement joins TRBV12-5 to TRBJ2-7; TRBD2 agrees at 9 bases. Germline V gene data show CDR1 as LGHNT and CDR2 as FRNRAP. The CDR3 contains 12 residues. Unmatched junction bases numbered 4, after V lost 7 bases and J lost 6 bases. The CDR3 region has the DNA TGTGCTAGTGAACCAGCGGGGGGCGAGCAGTACTTC. It encodes CASEPAGGEQYF.